The 21 T cell receptor beta chains reported below all come from one sample, sequenced in a study of blood T cells in healthy people across ages. A second about 7 to 11 cycle PCR used barcoded and J-beta primers. MiXCR, run by TCRdb on the 5' RACE reads, gives a single entry per CDR3 protein. The sample lists approximately 600,000 distinct CDR3 sequences; 45% to 65% were seen once. Source material: blood. The receptors here all came from a man aged 55 to 69 in good health.

The chain uses TRBV20-1 and TRBJ2-3; D ambiguous. Germline V gives CDR1 DFQATT, CDR2 SNEGSKA (reference sequence). The CDR3 covers 10 residues. V gave up 7 bases and J gave up 2 bases, with 4 bases separating them. CDR3 bases: TGCAGTGTTGCCACAGATACGCAGTATTTT. Its translation: CSVATDTQYF.

This chain uses TRBV28 with TRBJ1-2; D unclear. Germline CDR1 and CDR2: MDHEN and SYDVKM. CDR3 length: 13 residues. V lost 9 bases and J lost 1, with 12 bases in between. CDR3 residues: CASRPQVNYGYTF. The CDR3 bases are TGTGCCAGTCGTCCCCAGGTTAACTATGGCTACACCTTC.

This clonotype has more than one count but fewer than ten. The rearrangement uses TRBV6-5 and TRBJ2-7; D is uncertain. This CDR3 region has 14 residues. V was shortened by 0 bases and J by 1 base, with 7 bases between the two germline ends. Looked up from germline, CDR1 is MNHEY and CDR2 is SVGAGI. In DNA form, the CDR3 reads TGTGCCAGCAGTTACTCTCCCGGATCCTACGAGCAGTACTTC. It encodes CASSYSPGSYEQYF.

In this sample, this clonotype turned up once. This chain joins TRBV14 and TRBJ2-2; 13 bases are shared with TRBD2. The V segment lost 4 bases and the J segment 4 bases; nucleotides outside the gene matches: 0. The CDR3 loop spans 15 amino acids. Germline assignment: CDR1 SGHDN and CDR2 FVKESK. The CDR3 nucleotides read TGTGCCAGCAGCCGGACTAGCGGGAGCACCGGGGAGCTGTTTTTT. Protein product: CASSRTSGSTGELFF.

This chain links TRBV20-1 with TRBJ2-7; 10 bases match TRBD2. This CDR3 has 15 amino acids. V was clipped by 5 bases and J by 0 bases; unmatched bases: 7. CDR1 DFQATT and CDR2 SNEGSKA come from the germline V gene (reference sequence). The DNA of the CDR3 is TGCAGTGCTCCAGGGAGACTAGCGGGCTCCTACGAGCAGTACTTC. This encodes CSAPGRLAGSYEQYF.

Of note for this clonotype: Compared with germline, one end of the junction differs, possibly owing to a read error. The chain links TRBV11-2 to TRBJ2-3; 7 bases map to TRBD1. The CDR3 covers 14 residues. Germline-derived CDR1 and CDR2 are SGHAT and FQNNGV. CDR3 protein: CASRGGLTTDTQYF. CDR3 nucleotides: TGTGCCAGCAGAGGGGGCTTGACAACAGACACGCAGTATTTT.

This clonotype was counted between two and nine times. V is TRBV27 and J is TRBJ2-1; 9 bases agree with TRBD1. Germline V CDR1 and CDR2: MNHEY, SMNVEV (reference sequence). CDR3 size: 17 residues. The trim removed 4 bases at V and 4 bases at J, leaving 11 bases unmatched. The CDR3 sequence: CASSSRTGDSLYNEQFF. The CDR3 coding sequence is TGTGCCAGCAGTTCCCGGACAGGGGATTCACTGTACAATGAGCAGTTCTTC.

The V and J genes are TRBV6-5 and TRBJ2-1; a possible D gene is TRBD2 (5 bases). V was clipped by 6 bases and J by 4 bases, with 10 bases between them. CDR1 is MNHEY, CDR2 SVGAGI, per germline. The CDR3 sequence is 13 residues long. The CDR3 DNA reads TGTGCCAGCAGGGGCGGGTGGTACAATGAGCAGTTCTTC. It encodes CASRGGWYNEQFF.

This clonotype is a singleton in its sample. The V gene is TRBV7-9, the J gene TRBJ2-5, with D possibly matching TRBD2 (5 bases). V was cut by 5 bases and J by 7 bases, with 20 bases left in between. Germline CDR1 SEHNR, CDR2 FQNEAQ (reference sequence). The CDR3 consists of 15 residues. The CDR3 DNA is TGTGCCAGCAGCCAACAGTTTGTCTCCGGAGGGACCCAGTACTTC. This gives the protein CASSQQFVSGGTQYF.

The chain has TRBV5-1 and TRBJ2-3; TRBD1 matches at 8 bases. V trimming: 4 bases; J trimming: 0 bases; junction bases outside the gene matches: 4. From germline, CDR1 is SGHRS and CDR2 YFSETQ. This CDR3 region has 15 residues. This CDR3 reads CASSGWTGSTDTQYF. For the CDR3, the DNA is TGCGCCAGCAGCGGCTGGACAGGGAGCACAGATACGCAGTATTTT.

The V and J genes are TRBV6-2 or TRBV6-3 and TRBJ1-1; no definite D call. Trimming took 2 bases from V and 4 from J, leaving 14 bases between them. CDR3 length: 15 residues. Germline values: CDR1 MNHEY, CDR2 SVGEGT. In DNA form, the CDR3 reads TGTGCCAGCAGTTACGGGCAGAAAGGACGCACTGAAGCTTTCTTT. Encoded protein: CASSYGQKGRTEAFF.

This rearrangement joins TRBV12-3 or TRBV12-4 to TRBJ1-2; 9 nucleotides agree with TRBD1. This CDR3 is built from 13 residues. V shed 6 bases and J 6 bases; nucleotides not matched to a gene: 5. CDR3 sequence reads: CASRAGTGNGYTF. CDR3 DNA: TGTGCCAGCAGGGCCGGGACAGGGAATGGCTACACCTTC.

This clonotype has just a few counts. The chain employs TRBV3-1 and TRBJ1-2; D is uncertain. Trimming pared 0 bases from V and 8 bases from J, leaving 7 bases between. CDR3 length equals 12 residues. Looked up from germline, CDR1 is LGHDT and CDR2 is YNNKEL (reference sequence). The chain's CDR3 is CASSQDMRGYTF. In DNA, the CDR3 is TGTGCCAGCAGCCAAGATATGAGGGGCTACACCTTC.

The V and J genes are TRBV15 and TRBJ2-1; no firm D call. Germline CDR1 LNHNV, CDR2 YYDKDF (reference sequence). V shed 1 base and J shed 7 bases, with 14 bases lying between them. The CDR3 runs 15 residues. Written as DNA, the CDR3 is TGTGCCACCAGCAGAGCTCGGTTCGCATTGAATGAGCAGTTCTTC. This gives the protein CATSRARFALNEQFF. The entire variable domain, with the rest obtained from reference TRBV15 and TRBJ2-1, is as follows: DAMVIQNPRYQVTQFGKPVTLSCSQTLNHNVMYWYQQKSSQAPKLLFHYYDKDFNNEADTPDNFQSRRPNTSFCFLDIRSPGLGDTAMYLCATSRARFALNEQFFGPGTRLTVL.

Regarding this clonotype: Given a much more abundant clone one base away, this may be a read error. The chain links TRBV5-1 to TRBJ2-5; no reliable D call. The germline CDR1 and CDR2 sequences are SGHRS and YFSETQ. The V gene lost 6 bases and the J gene lost 0 bases, with 9 bases spanning the gap. The length of the CDR3 is 13 residues. CDR3 coding DNA: TGCGCCAGCAACCGAGGTTACCAAGAGACCCAGTACTTC. Protein product: CASNRGYQETQYF.

V usage is TRBV20-1 and J usage is TRBJ1-2; D might be TRBD1 (6 bases). The CDR3 has 14 residues. Germline V gene data show CDR1 as DFQATT and CDR2 as SNEGSKA (reference sequence). Trimming left V 6 bases short and J 1 base short, with 15 bases between. The CDR3 sequence: CSAQQDSNNYGYTF. The CDR3 nucleotides read TGCAGTGCCCAACAGGACAGTAATAACTATGGCTACACCTTC.

In its sample, this clonotype was seen a few times. The chain combines TRBV4-1 with TRBJ1-2; a weak D match, TRBD1 (5 bases). Trimming shortened V by 0 bases and J by 8 bases, and 10 bases separated the two germline ends. Germline-derived CDR1 and CDR2 are MGHRA and YSYEKL. The CDR3 consists of 13 residues. DNA for the CDR3: TGCGCCAGCAGCCAAGATATCAGGACAGGCTACACCTTC. Translation: CASSQDIRTGYTF.

The chain employs TRBV27 and TRBJ2-7; D call uncertain. V lost 3 bases and J 3 bases, leaving 15 bases between the germline ends. The CDR3 spans 15 residues. Germline-derived CDR1 and CDR2 are MNHEY and SMNVEV (reference sequence). The CDR3 spells CASSFGSRVGYEQYF. As DNA, the CDR3 is TGTGCCAGCAGTTTCGGGTCACGGGTTGGCTACGAGCAGTACTTC.

The chain employs TRBV15 and TRBJ1-2, with D unresolved. V lost 0 bases and J lost 11, with 10 bases in between. Per germline, CDR1 LNHNV and CDR2 YYDKDF (reference sequence). The CDR3 runs to 12 residues. CDR3 residues: CATSRDDGGYTF. Written as DNA, the CDR3 is TGTGCCACCAGCAGAGACGATGGCGGGTACACCTTC. Supplemented by reference TRBV15 and TRBJ1-2, the full variable domain reads DAMVIQNPRYQVTQFGKPVTLSCSQTLNHNVMYWYQQKSSQAPKLLFHYYDKDFNNEADTPDNFQSRRPNTSFCFLDIRSPGLGDTAMYLCATSRDDGGYTFGSGTRLTVV.

This rearrangement joins TRBV6-5 to TRBJ2-3, with 10 bases aligning to TRBD2. CDR1 is MNHEY, CDR2 SVGAGI, per germline. The CDR3 consists of 21 residues. The trim removed 0 bases at V and 3 bases at J, leaving 18 bases unmatched. The DNA of the CDR3 is TGTGCCAGCAGTTACTCAGCGGGACTAGCGCAAACCAACCACAGAACAGATACGCAGTATTTT. As protein: CASSYSAGLAQTNHRTDTQYF.

The CDR3 sequence is CASSARVAEQYF. Written as DNA, the CDR3 is TGTGCCAGCAGTGCGAGGGTCGCCGAGCAGTACTTC. The J gene is TRBJ2-7, the V gene TRBV25-1; TRBD2 is a possible D gene (5 bases). This CDR3 has 12 amino acids. Trimming removed 4 bases at V and 6 bases at J, with 10 bases between. The V gene's germline CDR1 is MGHDK and CDR2 SYGVNS.